The 28 T cell receptor beta chains listed next were all sequenced from one sample in a study of breast tumors, draining lymph nodes, adjacent tissues. The lymph nodes were axillary draining lymph nodes from breast cancer patients. TCRdb re-called the multiplex PCR reads through MiXCR, storing one row per CDR3 protein. The sample carries hundreds of thousands of distinct CDR3 sequences, about a third recorded once. Sample: axillary lymph node tissue. These receptors were collected from a female donor with breast cancer. Some clones in this sample may be carry-over from other donors' samples.

The chain is built from TRBV3-1 and TRBJ2-3; 8 nucleotides line up with TRBD2. The V gene end was trimmed by 3 bases and the J gene end by 2 bases; junction bases not matched to a gene: 13. The CDR3 has 18 residues. Germline CDR1 is LGHDT and CDR2 is YNNKEL (reference sequence). CDR3 sequence reads: CASSHSKVAGGLTDTQYF. CDR3 DNA: TGTGCCAGCAGCCACTCAAAGGTGGCGGGAGGACTCACAGATACGCAGTATTTT.

This clonotype was picked up many times. The chain couples TRBV3-1 to TRBJ2-7; 7 positions match TRBD2. The trim removed 0 bases at V and 3 bases at J, leaving 5 bases unmatched. Germline V gene lookup returns CDR1 LGHDT and CDR2 YNNKEL (reference sequence). The CDR3 totals 15 residues. The CDR3 loop reads CASSQEATSRYEQYF. The CDR3 nucleotides read TGTGCCAGCAGCCAAGAGGCGACTAGCCGCTACGAGCAGTACTTC.

This clonotype has a count of ten or more. J is TRBJ2-1 and V is TRBV20-1; 10 positions match TRBD2. The length of the CDR3 is 17 residues. Germline CDR1 DFQATT, CDR2 SNEGSKA (reference sequence). V shed 3 bases and J 0 bases; nucleotides not matched to a gene: 8. CDR3 sequence reads: CSASEGLAASSYNEQFF. In nucleotides, the CDR3 is TGCAGTGCTAGTGAAGGACTAGCGGCTAGCTCCTACAATGAGCAGTTCTTC.

This clonotype was seen at least ten times. CDR3 region: CSADQGVTEAFF. In DNA form, the CDR3 reads TGCAGCGCGGACCAAGGGGTAACTGAAGCTTTCTTT. V gene TRBV29-1 combines with J gene TRBJ1-1; possible D gene TRBD1, 5 bases. V was clipped by 7 bases and J by 5 bases, with 14 bases between them. The CDR3 is made up of 12 amino acids. CDR1 is SQVTM and CDR2 is ANQGSEA in the germline V gene.

This clonotype was seen at least ten times. The V call is TRBV19, the J call TRBJ1-3; a weak D match, TRBD1 (6 bases). This CDR3 is built from 14 residues. Germline CDR1 reads LNHDA; CDR2 reads SQIVND (reference sequence). V was pared by 3 bases and J by 4 bases, with 10 bases between. This CDR3 is CASSISGDGNTIYF. The CDR3 region has the DNA TGTGCCAGTAGTATTTCAGGGGACGGAAACACCATATATTTT.

This clonotype was found many times. This chain connects TRBV5-8 to TRBJ2-3; 7 bases line up with TRBD1. The V and J ends lost 4 bases and 4 bases, in that order; junction bases with no gene match: 3. Germline CDR1 SGHTS, CDR2 YDEGEE. The CDR3 is made up of 13 amino acids. CDR3 coding DNA: TGTGCCAGCAGCAGGGGGCTTGCAGATACGCAGTATTTT. It codes for CASSRGLADTQYF.

Notes on this clonotype: A junction end diverges from the germline sequence, so it may reflect a read error. This chain uses TRBV20-1 with TRBJ2-6; the D gene is possibly TRBD1 (6 bases). The germline CDR1 and CDR2 sequences are DFQATT and SNEGSKA (reference sequence). The CDR3 spans 15 residues. CDR3 coding DNA: TGCAGTGCTAAAGGCAGGGGATCTGGGTCCAACGTCCTGACTTTC. Its translation: CSAKGRGSGSNVLTF.

Ten or more counts support this clonotype. The V gene is TRBV19, the J gene TRBJ2-5; D remains ambiguous. The germline V and J ends were trimmed by 4 bases and 2 bases, with 8 bases remaining between them. The CDR3 is made up of 13 amino acids. Looked up from germline, CDR1 is LNHDA and CDR2 is SQIVND (reference sequence). The CDR3 spells CASSTGRQETQYF. The CDR3 DNA reads TGTGCCAGTAGTACTGGACGGCAAGAGACCCAGTACTTC.

The chain carries TRBV5-1 and TRBJ2-5; a weak D match, TRBD2 (6 bases). V was shortened by 4 bases and J by 5 bases, with 12 bases between the two germline ends. The CDR3 has 13 residues. Germline CDR1 is SGHRS and CDR2 is YFSETQ. This CDR3 is CASSPAGLETQYF. The CDR3 bases are TGCGCCAGCAGCCCGGCGGGGCTGGAGACCCAGTACTTC.

This clonotype was found many times. The J gene is TRBJ1-2, the V gene TRBV30; 8 bases match TRBD1. V dropped 3 bases and J dropped 4; count of bases not matched to a gene: 4. The germline gives CDR1 GTSNPN, CDR2 SVGIG (reference sequence). This CDR3 region has 13 residues. The CDR3 sequence: CAWRGQAPYGYTF. The CDR3 DNA sequence: TGTGCCTGGAGGGGACAGGCCCCCTATGGCTACACCTTC.

Turning to this clonotype: As the CDR3 is not closed by the conserved phenylalanine or tryptophan, this likely results from a read error. No DNA is shown, since the ends of the CDR3 on it are uncertain; the CDR3 is the one TCRdb lists. The chain links TRBV12-5 to TRBJ2-5; TRBD1 was called by the table and not checked on the DNA. The length of the CDR3 is 8 amino acids, counting both ends. Germline assignment: CDR1 LGHNT and CDR2 FRNRAP. The CDR3 sequence is CASGFTLR.

Points on this clonotype: Given a much more abundant clone one base away, this may be a read error. The chain employs TRBV30 and TRBJ2-7; D perhaps matches TRBD1 (6 bases). Trimming stripped 0 bases from V and 6 bases from J, with 12 bases between. CDR3 length: 13 amino acids. Germline CDR1 and CDR2: GTSNPN and SVGIG (reference sequence). The CDR3, as DNA: TGTGCCTGGAGTGTAGGGGGTTGGGGCGAGCAGTACTTC. Translating it yields CAWSVGGWGEQYF.

The chain is built from TRBV29-1 and TRBJ2-1; D is undetermined. The CDR3 extends over 11 amino acids. Germline lookup yields CDR1 SQVTM and CDR2 ANQGSEA. CDR3: CITSSYNEQFF. The CDR3 DNA reads as TGCATAACGAGCTCCTACAATGAGCAGTTCTTC.

This clonotype showed up many times. The chain's CDR3 is CASSLSGTGTSEQYF. The CDR3 region has the DNA TGTGCCAGTAGCCTCTCCGGGACAGGGACCAGCGAGCAGTACTTC. The V gene is TRBV19, the J gene TRBJ2-7, with 9 bases identical to TRBD1. The germline V gene encodes CDR1 LNHDA and CDR2 SQIVND (reference sequence). V was pared by 6 bases and J by 6 bases, with 12 bases of the junction left unmatched. The CDR3 covers 15 residues. Together with reference TRBV19 and TRBJ2-7, the CDR3 gives the full variable domain: DGGITQSPKYLFRKEGQNVTLSCEQNLNHDAMYWYRQDPGQGLRLIYYSQIVNDFQKGDIAEGYSVSREKKESFPLTVTSAQKNPTAFYLCASSLSGTGTSEQYFGPGTRLTVT.

This clonotype has at least ten counts. The V and J genes are TRBV11-3 and TRBJ2-1, with 9 bases aligning to TRBD2. The CDR3 runs to 15 residues. V dropped 7 bases and J dropped 4; count of bases not matched to a gene: 8. In germline, CDR1 is SGHNT, CDR2 YENEEA. For the CDR3, the DNA is TGTGCCAGCACCCGGGAGCTAGCGGGGTACAATGAGCAGTTCTTC. Residues: CASTRELAGYNEQFF.

This clonotype has at least ten counts. CDR3 loop: CASSLRTSGGADTQYF. The DNA for the CDR3 is TGTGCCAGCAGCTTGCGGACTAGCGGGGGCGCAGATACGCAGTATTTT. This rearrangement joins TRBV7-2 to TRBJ2-3, with 13 bases identical to TRBD2. Trimming took 3 bases from V and 4 from J; bases not matched to a gene: 4. CDR3 size: 16 residues. Germline V CDR1 and CDR2: SGHTA, FQGNSA.

This clonotype was picked up many times. This chain connects TRBV5-1 to TRBJ1-2, with TRBD1 identical over 8 bases. Germline V gene lookup returns CDR1 SGHRS and CDR2 YFSETQ. The CDR3 sequence is 15 residues long. V was clipped by 3 bases and J by 9 bases; unmatched bases: 13. The CDR3 DNA follows: TGCGCCAGCAGCTCGTCCTCCGGACAGGGTTGGAGCTACACCTTC. It translates to CASSSSSGQGWSYTF.

This clonotype showed up many times. The rearrangement links TRBV5-8 to TRBJ2-5, with a weak D call TRBD2 (5 bases). V was clipped by 1 base and J by 5 bases, with 24 bases between them. The V gene's germline CDR1 is SGHTS and CDR2 YDEGEE. This CDR3 is built from 18 residues. CDR3 residues: CASSLLGVARPTRETQYF. CDR3 in DNA: TGTGCCAGCAGCTTGCTCGGGGTGGCGAGACCCACGAGGGAGACCCAGTACTTC.

The chain joins TRBV7-6 to TRBJ1-2; D call uncertain. In germline, CDR1 is SGHVS, CDR2 FNYEAQ. V lost 4 bases, J lost 3 bases, and 6 bases lay in between. CDR3 length equals 12 residues. Here the CDR3 DNA reads TGTGCCAGCAGCTCCCCCTACTATGGCTACACCTTC. Its translation: CASSSPYYGYTF.

In this sample, this clonotype turned up many times. CDR3 DNA sequence: TGTGCCAGCAGCCATCTTCCCGGGGGCGAATTTGGAAACACCATATATTTT. Protein: CASSHLPGGEFGNTIYF. The chain employs TRBV14 and TRBJ1-3, with a tentative D call TRBD1 (6 bases). Germline assignment: CDR1 SGHDN and CDR2 FVKESK. The CDR3 is 17 amino acids. The V end was cut by 3 bases, the J end by 3 bases, with 18 bases between.

This clonotype was detected ten times or more. The rearrangement uses TRBV7-2 and TRBJ2-5; 12 nucleotides align to TRBD2. The CDR3 has 17 amino acids. Per germline, CDR1 SGHTA and CDR2 FQGNSA. V lost 4 bases to trimming and J lost 2 bases; unmatched junction nucleotides: 8. The CDR3 DNA sequence: TGTGCCAGCAGCTATGGACTAGCGGGAAGGATACAAGAGACCCAGTACTTC. Encoded protein: CASSYGLAGRIQETQYF.

The rearrangement joins TRBV14 to TRBJ2-3; 8 bases are a match to TRBD1. Germline V gene lookup returns CDR1 SGHDN and CDR2 FVKESK. Trimming took 6 bases from V and 4 from J; bases not matched to a gene: 15. The CDR3 runs 17 residues. The CDR3 spells CASSLRQRTGRSDTQYF. The CDR3 region has the DNA TGTGCCAGCAGTCTAAGACAAAGGACAGGGAGGTCAGATACGCAGTATTTT. Filled out from reference TRBV14 and TRBJ2-3, the complete variable domain reads EAGVTQFPSHSVIEKGQTVTLRCDPISGHDNLYWYRRVMGKEIKFLLHFVKESKQDESGMPNNRFLAERTGGTYSTLKVQPAELEDSGVYFCASSLRQRTGRSDTQYFGPGTRLTVL.

This clonotype was found many times. This may come from a read error, since a much larger clone is one base off. The rearrangement uses TRBV12-3 or TRBV12-4 and TRBJ1-2; 8 nucleotides match TRBD1. CDR3 length: 15 residues. J was trimmed by 7 bases and V by 3 bases; bases with no gene match: 10. CDR3: CASSFAGTGLGGYTF. The CDR3 nucleotides are TGTGCCAGCAGTTTCGCCGGGACAGGTCTGGGTGGCTACACCTTC.

Details on this clonotype: A much more abundant neighbour one base away suggests this may be a read error. J is TRBJ2-7 and V is TRBV20-1, with a weak D call TRBD2 (6 bases). The germline CDR1 and CDR2 sequences are DFQATT and SNEGSKA (reference sequence). The CDR3 covers 14 residues. CDR3 sequence: CSATREAISSEQYF. The DNA for the CDR3 is TGCAGTGCTACGAGGGAGGCTATCTCCTCCGAGCAGTACTTC.

In this sample, this clonotype turned up a few times. The rearrangement uses TRBV19 and TRBJ1-1; D unresolved. The CDR3 runs 12 residues. V was shortened by 6 bases and J by 5 bases, with 10 bases between the two germline ends. From germline, CDR1 is LNHDA and CDR2 SQIVND (reference sequence). DNA for the CDR3: TGTGCCAGTAGCTGGGGTCAAACTGAAGCTTTCTTT. This encodes CASSWGQTEAFF.

The chain links TRBV7-9 to TRBJ2-3, with 7 bases fitting TRBD1. This CDR3 region has 14 residues. The germline V gene has CDR1 SEHNR and CDR2 FQNEAQ (reference sequence). With V trimmed by 1 base and J by 3 bases, 1 base remained unmatched. The CDR3 nucleotides read TGTGCCAGCAGCTTAGAGGGGGCGACAGATACGCAGTATTTT. Translating gives CASSLEGATDTQYF.

This clonotype was found many times. The rearrangement links TRBV5-1 to TRBJ2-7; TRBD2 matches at 16 bases. The junction had 2 bases not matched to a gene; V was cut back by 1 base and J by 1 base. Germline CDR1 SGHRS, CDR2 YFSETQ. The CDR3 totals 17 residues. DNA for the CDR3: TGCGCCAGCAGCTTGCCGGGACTAGCGGGAGGGTCCTACGAGCAGTACTTC. Residues: CASSLPGLAGGSYEQYF.

This clonotype was recorded once. A single base separates this from a much larger clone, so it may be a read error. This chain connects TRBV7-9 to TRBJ1-1; 7 bases match TRBD1. After removal of 5 bases from V and 8 bases from J, the junction contained 5 bases not matched to a gene. Germline V gene sequence: CDR1 SEHNR, CDR2 FQNEAQ (reference sequence). This CDR3 has 12 amino acids. The CDR3 sequence: CASSTGEGEAFF. Written as DNA, the CDR3 is TGTGCCAGCAGCACAGGGGAGGGCGAAGCTTTCTTT.